The present entry profiles one T cell receptor beta chain with its context. Its matching antigen is unknown. Relative to the germline gene, one junction end is altered; a read error may explain this. These data are taken from a study of T cells in Graves' hyperthyroidism and ophthalmopathy. The CDR3 has 22 amino acids. The germline V gene has CDR1 WSHSY and CDR2 SAAADI. Study-wide findings and caveats: Most expanded thyroid clonotypes above 0.001 recurred in blood. Separating ophthalmopathy from stable hyperthyroidism was achieved by a 13 V-J model. With a median lead of roughly 6.2 months before onset, the model predicted ophthalmopathy.

Each diagnosis was grounded in clinical symptoms, serum thyroxine and TRAb, thyroid ultrasound, and orbital computed tomography. Researchers amplified the TCR beta CDR3 regions from RNA transcripts. RT-PCR in the first round (using the HTBI primer set) targeted the TCR CDR3. MiXCR was run by TCRdb on the multiplex PCR reads, yielding one entry per CDR3 protein. The data hold about 510,000 distinct CDR3 sequences, with approximately 49% observed a single time. V and J are TRBV10-2 and TRBJ2-2; TRBD2 matches 14 bases. The origin of this receptor is an adult woman with Graves' disease, either hyperthyroidism or ophthalmopathy (not recorded which). Sequencing was performed on peripheral blood or thyroid tissue (not recorded which). In nucleotides, the CDR3 is TGTGCCAGCAGTTACTCAGCTAACTACGGGACTAGCGGGAGCGCGAACACCGGGGAGCTGTTTTTT. Amino acid sequence: CASSYSANYGTSGSANTGELFF.